This T cell receptor beta chain derives from a study of shared clonotypes between healthy human individuals. Germline-derived CDR1 and CDR2 are MDHEN and SYDVKM. This CDR3 is built from 13 residues. V was trimmed by 3 bases and J by 4 bases, leaving 9 bases between them. Sequenced by immunoSEQ multiplex PCR; TCRdb stores in-frame clones only, minus some. Of 1,500,000 or so clones in the sample, approximately 98.5% are singletons; the top ten hold about 0.34%. Sequencing was carried out using naive CD4+ T cells sorted from blood. Subset reported: CD45RA+ positively selected. The chain employs TRBV28 and TRBJ1-1, with D perhaps matching TRBD1 (5 bases). The source is a man in his thirties or forties in good health. CDR3 nucleotide sequence: TGTGCCAGCAGTTTCGGGGGGAGCACTGAAGCTTTCTTT. This translates into CASSFGGSTEAFF.